The sequence of this T cell receptor (beta chain) was determined in a study of shared clonotypes between healthy human individuals (dated by TCRdb to the early 2020s). Background on the whole study: The cohort comprised two women and a few men aged 18 to 49 years. For each donor, CD4 naive and CD4 memory were each run on three plates, CD8 naive on two plates, and CD8 memory on one plate. Each donor's leukapheresis produced roughly between roughly 0.85 and 10 billion PBMCs. To estimate repertoire size and how much clonotype sharing occurs between individuals, the study deeply sequenced the blood TCR repertoires of 5 or 6 healthy adults. Different laboratories and diverse techniques were used to prepare libraries and sequence TCR repertoires, to increase sequencing depth and limit assay-specific biases.

About this clone: The antigen it binds to is not known. No qualities accompany the bases; no much larger clone lies one base away.

The donors were healthy, HIV-negative adults who had no recently reported acute infections or vaccinations. Only Caucasian adults living in Nashville, Tennessee, USA were represented among the donors. CD4+ T cells were enriched by magnetic negative selection; naive cells were then positively selected on CD45RA, and the negative fraction formed the memory subset. Blood was obtained by leukapheresis, after which PBMCs were separated by Ficoll-Histopaque density gradient centrifugation and cryopreserved in liquid nitrogen vapor phase. Purity and quantity of every magnetically sorted T cell population were checked by analytical flow cytometry. Genomic DNA was isolated from every sorted fraction and measured by UV absorbance on a Nanodrop 2000c. CDR1 and CDR2, looked up from the germline V gene (reference sequence), are GTSNPN and SVGIG. Measured from the cysteine to the phenylalanine, the CDR3 is 16 residues long. Only the CDR3 DNA is retained, 48 bases long and in frame from the first base. Deletion took 2 bases off V and 3 bases off J, with a span of 17 bases between the germline ends.

The research as a whole found: Only blood was sampled, and tissue TCR repertoires likely differ from those in blood. Sharing across several donors was observed for roughly 5% of naive CD4, around 3.5% of naive CD8, over 2% of memory CD4, and about 0.38% of memory CD8 clonotypes. Larger estimated clonotype richness was generally found for naive subsets than for memory subsets. Compared with non-shared clonotypes, clonotypes shared by all four sorted-subset donors had higher generation probabilities. Even with the large sequencing depth, rarefaction of the sorted-subset datasets indicated that sequencing was incomplete. The genetic and exposure-history diversity represented was limited by the small number of donors. Based on pairwise subsampling, the degree of clonotype sharing among donors was expected to be affected by sequencing depth.

Using the deep immunoSEQ assay, multiplex PCR amplified TCR CDR3 regions from genomic DNA. Extracted genomic DNA from each cell subset was spread evenly across all wells of several immunoSEQ 96-well plates, with each plate serving as a replicate. Each replicate PCR for sorted subsets received about 180 ng genomic DNA, equal to about 30,000 T cell genomes. Purified libraries were measured with a Qubit 3.0 fluorometer, size-checked on a Bioanalyzer 2100, and measured again with the KAPA Library Quantification kit. Each immunoSEQ 96-well plate was sequenced on its own single-read 150-cycle Illumina NextSeq 550 flow cell. On the authors' methods: Because the immunoSEQ output included only junctional sequences and no quality scores, the filtering could not be the same as the filtering used for full-length reads. Sequences were annotated with PyIR, a Python wrapper for IgBLAST v1.9, and V/J genes and CDR3 were assigned using IMGT germline references. Any read was removed if the V/J assignment was weak (E-value above 1e-6), the CDR3 was missing, or the read contained stop codons, out-of-frame junctions, or ambiguous translated residues. V3J clonotypes were defined as sequences sharing the same inferred V gene, J gene, and CDR3 amino acid sequence. Percentage overlap between repertoires was calculated by dividing the number of shared unique clonotypes by the size of the smaller repertoire. RTK rarefaction, the Chao1 estimator, and Recon v2.1 estimates of unobserved clonotypes were used to assess repertoire richness. Generation probabilities for all TCRbeta clonotypes obtained by the gDNA method from several donors were computed using OLGA. Here the immuneACCESS table is served through TCRdb, limited to in-frame sequences with V and J called. Missing clones are a known gap in these copies; in checked studies unresolved V genes cover under half, and the rest lacks a known reason. For V, J and clone size, that table is used; D and trimming come from the DNA. The sample profile shows some 2,500,000 clones; under 95% of them were found once. Of the sample, approximately 0.4% is held by the ten largest clones.

The clonotype was recovered from a man younger than 35 in good health. Some clones in this sample may be carry-over from other donors' samples. The specimen sequenced was naive CD4+ T cells from PBMCs. In the paper's terms, the cell subset or site label means: CD45RA+ positively selected. The chain is encoded by TRBV30 joined to TRBJ2-1; the D call is possibly TRBD1 or TRBD2, each sharing 6 bases. Here is the DNA: TGTGCCTGGAGTACAGGGACCGCCGGGGGCTACAATGAGCAGTTCTTC. Translated, this gives CAWSTGTAGGYNEQFF.